Listed here are 13 T cell receptor beta chains from one sample, sequenced in a study of technical replicates of blood from a few donors. Here immunoSEQ multiplex PCR was the method, and the copy in TCRdb shows in-frame clones only, minus some. The sample records 80,000 to 85,000 clones, about 88% being singletons. Material: T cells isolated from PBMCs. Every receptor here comes from a human donor in good health.

The chain couples TRBV2 to TRBJ2-5; 13 bases are shared with TRBD2. The CDR3 is made up of 14 amino acids. In germline, CDR1 is SNHLY, CDR2 FYNNEI. The junction had 2 bases not matched to a gene; V was cut back by 5 bases and J by 5 bases. CDR3 loop: CASSRLAGGETQYF. The CDR3 DNA follows: TGTGCCAGCAGTAGACTAGCGGGAGGTGAGACCCAGTACTTC.

This rearrangement joins TRBV5-1 to TRBJ2-7, with D possibly TRBD1 on 5 matching bases. V gave up 4 bases and J gave up 2 bases, with 22 bases separating them. This CDR3 comprises 17 residues. Germline CDR1 and CDR2: SGHRS and YFSETQ. The CDR3 is CASSHRKGNRGTYEQYF. The CDR3 coding sequence is TGCGCCAGCAGCCATAGGAAGGGGAACCGTGGAACCTACGAGCAGTACTTC. The full variable domain, its missing parts supplied by reference TRBV5-1 and TRBJ2-7, is KAGVTQTPRYLIKTRGQQVTLSCSPISGHRSVSWYQQTPGQGLQFLFEYFSETQRNKGNFPGRFSGRQFSNSRSEMNVSTLELGDSALYLCASSHRKGNRGTYEQYFGPGTRLTVT.

This chain links TRBV19 with TRBJ2-1; 9 nucleotides match TRBD1. V lost 5 bases, J lost 6 bases, and 8 bases stayed unmatched. The CDR3 loop spans 15 amino acids. CDR1 and CDR2 from the germline V gene are LNHDA and SQIVND (reference sequence). The CDR3 DNA reads TGTGCCAGTAGTCCACAGGGGGCGCGGATCAATGAGCAGTTCTTC. Protein: CASSPQGARINEQFF.

This chain joins TRBV6-5 and TRBJ2-3, with TRBD2 matching 7 bases. Germline V gives CDR1 MNHEY, CDR2 SVGAGI. V was clipped by 2 bases and J by 5 bases; unmatched bases: 7. There are 15 residues in the CDR3. CDR3 in DNA: TGTGCCAGCAGTTACGCGGCGGGAGTGAAAGATACGCAGTATTTT. Its protein is CASSYAAGVKDTQYF.

The chain is built from TRBV20-1 and TRBJ2-1; 7 bases line up with TRBD1. Germline CDR1 reads DFQATT; CDR2 reads SNEGSKA (reference sequence). The CDR3 totals 11 residues. The V segment lost 5 bases and the J segment 8 bases; nucleotides outside the gene matches: 3. The CDR3 reads CSAYRGDEQFF. CDR3 coding DNA: TGCAGTGCTTACAGGGGCGATGAGCAGTTCTTC.

V gene TRBV5-6 combines with J gene TRBJ1-3; 9 nucleotides align to TRBD1. Germline V gene lookup returns CDR1 SGHDT and CDR2 YYEEEE. Trimming removed 3 bases from V and 2 bases from J; junction bases left unmatched: 9. CDR3 length: 17 residues. The CDR3 protein is CASSWGLQGATGNTIYF. The CDR3, as DNA: TGTGCCAGCAGCTGGGGCTTACAGGGGGCTACTGGAAACACCATATATTTT.

The chain links TRBV27 to TRBJ2-1; 12 bases fit TRBD1. Trimming cost V 5 bases and J 7 bases; bases outside gene matches: 9. In germline, CDR1 is MNHEY, CDR2 SMNVEV (reference sequence). The CDR3 is 16 amino acids. The CDR3, as DNA: TGTGCCAGCAGTACCTGGGGGGACAGGGGGCAAAATGAGCAGTTCTTC. Protein sequence: CASSTWGDRGQNEQFF.

The chain is built from TRBV19 and TRBJ2-3; D unresolved. Trimming left V 2 bases short and J 3 bases short, with 9 bases between. This CDR3 region has 14 residues. Germline assignment: CDR1 LNHDA and CDR2 SQIVND (reference sequence). Here the CDR3 reads CASSISASTDTQYF. The CDR3 nucleotides read TGTGCCAGTAGTATATCAGCGTCTACAGATACGCAGTATTTT. The complete variable domain, with remaining parts taken from reference TRBV19 and TRBJ2-3, reads DGGITQSPKYLFRKEGQNVTLSCEQNLNHDAMYWYRQDPGQGLRLIYYSQIVNDFQKGDIAEGYSVSREKKESFPLTVTSAQKNPTAFYLCASSISASTDTQYFGPGTRLTVL.

The genes are TRBV19 and TRBJ2-6; TRBD1 aligns across 10 bases. V gave up 7 bases and J gave up 2 bases; unmatched junction bases: 8. This CDR3 has 17 amino acids. Per the germline V gene, CDR1 is LNHDA and CDR2 is SQIVND (reference sequence). CDR3 bases: TGTGCCAGTACCTCCGGGACAGGGGAAACTGGGGCCAACGTCCTGACTTTC. Translated: CASTSGTGETGANVLTF.

V gene TRBV10-2 combines with J gene TRBJ2-3; 12 bases line up with TRBD2. Germline-derived CDR1 and CDR2 are WSHSY and SAAADI. The CDR3 consists of 16 residues. The V segment lost 6 bases and the J segment 5 bases; nucleotides outside the gene matches: 9. In nucleotides, the CDR3 is TGCGCCAGCAGAAGCCCACTAGCGGGAGGAATAGATACGCAGTATTTT. Translating it yields CASRSPLAGGIDTQYF.

V gene TRBV2 combines with J gene TRBJ2-2; D is undetermined. CDR1 is SNHLY, CDR2 FYNNEI, per germline. Deletions cut 5 bases from V and 5 bases from J, with 15 bases between. The length of the CDR3 is 15 residues. The CDR3 here is CASSPNLRLTGELFF. In DNA form, the CDR3 reads TGTGCCAGCAGTCCTAATCTACGTCTTACCGGGGAGCTGTTTTTT.

The chain has TRBV29-1 and TRBJ2-1, with TRBD2 matching 9 bases. Germline V gene sequence: CDR1 SQVTM, CDR2 ANQGSEA. V was pared by 0 bases and J by 4 bases, with 4 bases of the junction left unmatched. CDR3 size: 15 residues. CDR3 nucleotides: TGCAGCGTTGAAGATACTCTAGCGGGGTACAATGAGCAGTTCTTC. This translates into CSVEDTLAGYNEQFF.

The chain employs TRBV28 and TRBJ1-2; a possible D gene is TRBD1 (5 bases). CDR3 size: 12 residues. Per the germline V gene, CDR1 is MDHEN and CDR2 is SYDVKM. V shed 11 bases and J shed 3 bases, with 13 bases lying between them. The CDR3 DNA reads TGTGCCTGTACGAAGGGGTACTATGGCTACACCTTC. This encodes CACTKGYYGYTF.